This T cell receptor beta chain is from a study of Ad26.COV2.S vaccination and SARS-CoV-2 variants. Study-level information: Each vaccinee took Ad26.COV2.S intramuscularly, once or twice 56 days apart.

General study points: It was found that vaccine and placebo recipients had similar non-spike TCR breadth.

In regard to this clone: Its antigen is not identified.

As for treatment: around 19 received Ad26.COV2.S at low or high dose, single or two shots; roughly 5 received placebo; per-sample allocation not given. Sampling happened 63 days after the first vaccine or placebo injection. J was trimmed by 6 bases and V by 3 bases; bases with no gene match: 7. The CDR3 runs 15 residues. Germline assignment: CDR1 SGDLS and CDR2 YYNGEE. The repertoire was sequenced with immunoSEQ multiplex PCR; TCRdb's copy has only in-frame clones and lacks some. The sample lists around 320,000 clones, just under 85% occurring once. The receptor was derived from a person aged 18 to 65 who received the Ad26.COV2.S COVID-19 vaccine or a placebo. The chain has TRBV9 and TRBJ2-3; the match to TRBD1 covers 10 bases. The sample here was peripheral blood, taken in a trial of Ad26.COV2.S vaccine versus placebo. CDR3 residues: CASSGGTGDPDTQYF. For the CDR3, the DNA is TGTGCCAGCAGCGGCGGGACAGGGGACCCCGATACGCAGTATTTT.